This record covers a single T cell receptor (beta chain). The antigen it recognizes is unknown. No qualities accompany the bases; no much larger clone lies one base away. Library creation used the immunoSEQ multiplex PCR assay. For the multiplex PCR, a mixture combining 60 forward primers for TCR Vbeta segments and 13 reverse primers for TCR Jbeta segments was used. The CDR3 region of rearranged TCR beta genes was amplified from genomic DNA with a multiplex PCR assay. On the Illumina HiSeq System, the amplified TCR beta libraries were sequenced as 87-base-pair reads. The original pipeline was this. A later analysis tallied around 87 million unique TCR beta chains across the 666 repertoires, and some 10 million of those chains were shared by two or more donors. To remove PCR and sequencing errors, raw reads were error-corrected and collapsed into unique sequences using a nearest-neighbor algorithm that merged closely related sequences. CDR3 sequences were aligned to IMGT reference sequences to assign V, D and J gene segments. For a sequence to be retained, a match of at least six nucleotides to both a V gene segment and a J gene segment was required. Rearrangements were called productive when the CDR3 lacked stop codons and stayed in frame with V and J; all others were non-productive. CDR3 was defined according to IMGT convention as the region running from the second conserved V-encoded cysteine to the conserved J-encoded phenylalanine. The earlier analysis of about 570 of the donors excluded any sequence lacking an unambiguous match to a single V gene segment. In an earlier analysis of 587 of the donors, V segments were called functional above 56.7% productive rearrangements and were called segregating when the between-donor standard deviation exceeded 5%. A statistical classification framework was built for diagnosing cytomegalovirus status from the catalog of TCR beta chain sequences. A later analysis assigned V and J genes by comparing TCR nucleotide sequences with IMGT/GENE-DB human TR gene sequences. Using the TCRdist pipeline, a later analysis assigned CDR3 sequences along with most-parsimonious VDJ recombination scenarios. A later analysis defined each TCR beta chain by its CDR3 amino acid sequence plus V-gene family, and excluded reads lacking a unique V-gene family. In a later analysis, around 650 highly shared, low-generation-probability nucleotide sequences were removed to address suspected cross-contamination and a sequencing artifact. In a later analysis, a clonal expansion index was calculated for each public chain from normalized within-repertoire ranks of inferred template counts. In a later analysis, generation probabilities were computed with a VDJ recombination model fitted to out-of-frame rearrangements, and the resulting probabilities were checked against IGoR. In a later analysis, hypergeometric tests were used to score TCR-TCR, TCR-HLA and TCR-CMV co-occurrence, with a repertoire-size bias correction applied to TCR pairs. To estimate false discovery rates, a later analysis permuted the HLA or CMV assignments 20 times. In a later analysis, co-occurring TCRs were grouped with DBSCAN, and TCRdist sequence similarity was added when clustering was performed within HLA-allele-positive subsets. Repertoires with fewer than 30,000 or more than 120,000 public chains, plus five repertoires with anomalous nucleotide sharing, were excluded from co-occurrence clustering. This immuneACCESS table, as held by TCRdb, lists in-frame sequences with V and J called but not all clones. Of the missing ones, under half trace to an unresolved V gene in checked studies; the others have no known cause. D and trimming come from the DNA, and the V and J calls and clone size come from that table. For this sample there are under 65,000 clones; roughly 79% appear just once. 2.9% of the sample is held by the ten biggest clonotypes.

The cohort comprised under 700 healthy bone marrow donors. Cohort members were all nominally healthy when sampled, although unrecorded immune exposures were likely present. The donor was CMV seronegative and belonged to the group of approximately 320 seronegative cohort members. A peripheral blood sample was collected from each donor, and TCR beta sequencing was performed on peripheral blood mononuclear cells. Genomic DNA extraction from the blood cell samples was performed with the Qiagen DNeasy Blood Extraction Kit. Counted from cysteine to phenylalanine, this CDR3 has 14 amino acids. Solely the CDR3 DNA is kept, with 42 bases framed from the first base. The germline V gene provides CDR1 MGHRA and CDR2 YSYEKL. The V and J ends are trimmed by 1 base and 9 bases, leaving 13 bases between them. This record belongs to a study of cytomegalovirus exposure and HLA in healthy donors (TCRdb year 2017). Background on the whole study: An earlier analysis of roughly 570 of the donors reported approximately 300 Gb of sequence data and 100 million to 120 million unique TCR beta sequences obtained from roughly 170 million T cells. Around 320 gigabases of sequencing data and approximately 85 million unique TCR sequences were included in an early release covering 550 to 650 HLA-typed donors. Of the 350 to 450 genotyped donors, 81% fell in the genetic ancestry cluster associated with self-reported Caucasian donors. The study aimed to test whether signatures of past pathogen exposure could be identified by cataloging public T cell receptors. The study profiled the T cell repertoires of 666 subjects by immunosequencing and related them to cytomegalovirus serostatus. Along with the roughly 670-subject first cohort, a separate validation cohort of over a hundred different subjects was used. To predict cytomegalovirus infection status, the study brought together high-throughput TCR immunosequencing, statistical association of individual TCRs with disease status, and machine learning. A later analysis re-examined previously published TCR beta repertoires from roughly 650 donors and added high-resolution HLA genotyping to investigate patterns of TCR occurrence. In the later analysis, no new phenotypic data were used to find candidate immune exposures; instead, reliance was placed on TCR beta sequences and their occurrence across donors. An earlier analysis of around 580 of the donors used high-throughput TCR beta sequencing to judge whether each TCR beta V gene segment behaved as functional or pseudogenic. Donor age, sex, ethnicity and CMV serostatus were compiled together with the repertoire data. In a later genetic analysis, genome-wide SNP genotypes for about 55% of the roughly 700 donors were used, and that subset was treated as a discovery cohort. All discovery cohort repertoires had been generated on a single sequencing platform. Class I and class II HLA loci were covered by the typing at four-digit resolution. The number of typed donors differed by locus: about 620-630 for A, B, C, DRB1 and DQB1; some 540 for DQA1; over 600 for DPA1; and roughly 450 for DPB1. Because of strong linkage in the cohort, five DR-DQ haplotypes were treated as single units for association and clustering. Across some 400 genotyped donors of the cohort, an average of about 240,000 unique TCR beta nucleotide sequences per donor were sequenced, and 15% to 20% of those sequences were non-productive. Beyond this particular receptor, the publication reports: A later analysis found that TCR association rates varied across HLA loci, with DRB1 alleles showing the most associated TCRs and HLA-C alleles the fewest. A further reported finding was that TCR beta sequences accurately predicted the HLA-A and HLA-B alleles for most subjects in the first cohort. The study listed 150 to 200 TCR beta chains as associated with cytomegalovirus. A later analysis reported that several top co-occurrence clusters appeared linked to parvovirus B19, influenza, CMV and Epstein-Barr virus. This cohort had only TCR beta chains sequenced, and the lack of alpha or paired-chain data limited which features could be detected. For the cohort, immune exposure information was limited to CMV serostatus. Assigning TCR associations to individual alleles was difficult when HLA alleles, especially DR and DQ, strongly co-occurred. In vitro tests confirmed that a few of the cytomegalovirus-associated TCR beta chains recognize cytomegalovirus antigens. Because some donors lacked HLA typing at each locus, the association tests relied only on the typed subset. Correlated functional status among segregating V segments might be attributable to linkage disequilibrium, but an unknown experimental factor could not be ruled out. Some IMGT-functional V segments, including TRBV6-2 and TRBV6-3, could not be told apart with the 87-base-pair reads, so those segments were excluded. A later genetic analysis associated a missense DCLRE1C variant with V-gene and J-gene trimming of TCR beta chains, and an independent cohort replicated the association. The classifier was reported to diagnose cytomegalovirus status with high specificity and sensitivity in both the original and validation cohorts. According to a later genetic analysis, donors in an Asian-associated ancestry cluster had fewer N-insertions in productive TCRs than the approximately 710-donor mean. A later analysis found that HLA-associated TCR beta chains were more clonally expanded and had lower generation probabilities than equally common non-associated chains. An earlier analysis of approximately 540 of the donors showed that most TCR beta V segments appeared in productive rearrangements either about 87% or about 30% of the time, which broadly matched IMGT annotations. The earlier analysis of approximately 560 of the donors excluded roughly 16 rarely observed V segments, including chromosome 9 orphons, because counts were too low. A later analysis found that most CMV-associated TCR beta chains appeared HLA-restricted, with HLA associations seemingly driven largely by CMV exposure. Most TCR sequences were seen in very few donors, while some public TCRs were found in many individuals. A later analysis associated about 17,000 TCR beta sequences with specific HLA alleles at a false discovery rate of 0.05. It was suggested by the authors that the approach could potentially be generalized to other disease states and immunological phenotypes. A cluster of highly shared sequence variants was judged likely to be a technical artifact of the sequencing pipeline. Presence/absence analyses assumed roughly uniform sequencing depth across donors, an assumption that may not hold.

This receptor was identified in a man aged 45-60 years in good health and CMV-seronegative. Here the chain combines TRBV4-1 and TRBJ2-1; tentative D gene TRBD1, with 6 bases matching. Specimen: PBMCs. The CDR3 has the sequence CASSQVRRGGEQFF. The sequence in DNA is TGCGCCAGCAGCCAAGTGAGGAGAGGGGGTGAGCAGTTCTTC.